A selection of T cell receptor beta chains follows, all from one sample in a study of blood T cells in healthy people across ages. TCRdb recomputed calls from the 5' RACE reads with MiXCR, one row per CDR3 protein. The sample gives about 800,000 distinct CDR3 sequences, roughly 60% of which show up once; 20% to 25% is in the top ten. The sample consisted of blood. Every receptor here comes from a man aged 25-40 years in good health. Both conserved end residues are part of each CDR3. D genes are given only for firm matches. The listing skips clone size in some rows; elsewhere it reads once, few, many or a size class.

d_call,clone_size,v_call,j_call,cdr3_nt,cdr3_aa
TRBD2,.,TRBV12-3/TRBV12-4,TRBJ2-5,TGTGCCAGCAGTACCCGCGTGGGCGGGAGACGGGAGACCCAGTACTTC,CASSTRVGGRRETQYF
.,.,TRBV20-1,TRBJ2-7,TGCAGTGCTAGGGCCGCAGCCATGGCCCAATACGAGCAGTACTTC,CSARAAAMAQYEQYF
.,.,TRBV5-1,TRBJ2-1,TGCGCCAGCAGTGCTCGTAGAGGGTATGAGCAGTTCTTC,CASSARRGYEQFF
.,.,TRBV21-1,TRBJ2-7,TGTGCCAGCAGCACACAACGGGACAGGAGCCACGAGCAGTACTTC,CASSTQRDRSHEQYF
.,few,TRBV4-1,TRBJ1-5,TGCGCCAGCAGCCAAGTCCAGGTCGGACAGCCCCAGCATTTT,CASSQVQVGQPQHF
.,few,TRBV20-1,TRBJ1-5,TGCAGTGCTTTGGATGCGCGGGACCAGCCCCAGCATTTT,CSALDARDQPQHF
TRBD1,few,TRBV15,TRBJ2-3,TGTGCCACCAGCAGAGACTCGCAGGGGGCGGATACGCAGTATTTT,CATSRDSQGADTQYF
.,few,TRBV11-3,TRBJ2-3,TGTGCCAGCAGCGTTGGGACCTCCGGTAGGGATACGCAGTATTTT,CASSVGTSGRDTQYF
.,.,TRBV4-2,TRBJ2-7,TGTGCCAGCAGCCAGGGCGCGGGGCCTACCTACGAGCAGTACTTC,CASSQGAGPTYEQYF
TRBD1,few,TRBV12-5,TRBJ1-5,TGTGCTAGTGGCCCGGGACAGGGGACGGATCAGCCCCAGCATTTT,CASGPGQGTDQPQHF
.,.,TRBV20-1,TRBJ1-1,TGCAGAGCGGGTACACCGATGAACACTGAAGCTTTCTTT,CRAGTPMNTEAFF
.,.,TRBV28,TRBJ2-1,TGTGCCAGCAGTTCGGCTAGCGCAAAGGAGCAGTTCTTC,CASSSASAKEQFF
.,.,TRBV6-5,TRBJ1-1,TGTGCCAGCAGTCCCGGCGGGTCGGGTACTGAAGCTTTCTTT,CASSPGGSGTEAFF
TRBD2,.,TRBV4-2,TRBJ2-7,TGTGCCAGCAGCCAAGACCGGGCTAGCGGGTCCTACGAGCAGTACTTC,CASSQDRASGSYEQYF
TRBD2,.,TRBV7-2,TRBJ2-1,TGTGCCGGCAGCCCTCGGACTAGCGGGGGGGCAGTTAATGAGCAGTTCTTC,CAGSPRTSGGAVNEQFF
TRBD2,.,TRBV20-1,TRBJ2-1,TGCAGTGCTATCCCTAGCGGGAGGGCCATTGAGCAGTTCTTC,CSAIPSGRAIEQFF
.,.,TRBV7-2,TRBJ2-7,TGTGCCAGCAGCTCGGTGTTCTGGGGCGAGCAGTACTTC,CASSSVFWGEQYF
TRBD1,.,TRBV20-1,TRBJ1-2,TGCAGTGCGCCTGACAGGGGCGGAAGCTATGGCTACACCTTC,CSAPDRGGSYGYTF
TRBD1,few,TRBV5-1,TRBJ2-7,TGCGCCAGCAGCGGAGAGACAGGGATCTACGAGCAGTACTTC,CASSGETGIYEQYF
.,.,TRBV29-1,TRBJ2-3,TGCAGCGTTGAGTCGGTGTATTTT,CSVESVYF
TRBD2,.,TRBV6-1,TRBJ2-5,TGTGCCAGCAGTGGGAACCTAGCTAGCGGGGGGGAAGGGACCCAGTACTTC,CASSGNLASGGEGTQYF
.,.,TRBV4-2,TRBJ2-5,TGTGCCAGCAGCCACGACCGGGTCCAAGAGACCCAGTACTTC,CASSHDRVQETQYF
.,once,TRBV4-1,TRBJ2-5,TGCGCCAGCAGCCAAGTCGCCCCAGGAGTACAAGAGACCCAGTACTTC,CASSQVAPGVQETQYF
TRBD1,.,TRBV20-1,TRBJ2-1,TGCAGTGCTACCAGGGACAGGGTCGACAATGAGCAGTTCTTC,CSATRDRVDNEQFF
.,.,TRBV13,TRBJ2-7,TGTGCCAGCAGCTCCACCCATGTCGGGACGAATACCTACGAGCAGTACTTC,CASSSTHVGTNTYEQYF
.,once,TRBV6-6,TRBJ1-2,TGTGCCGCGTTCAGCACAGTATATGGCTACACCTTC,CAAFSTVYGYTF
.,.,TRBV21-1,TRBJ2-5,TGTGCCAGCAGCGCTCCCGGGACTAGCGGGGTTCAAGAGACCCAGTACTTC,CASSAPGTSGVQETQYF
TRBD2,few,TRBV7-2,TRBJ2-1,TGTGCCAGCAGCTATGTAACGGGGGGACTAGTCTCCTACAATGAGCAGTTCTTC,CASSYVTGGLVSYNEQFF
.,.,TRBV24-1,TRBJ2-5,TGTGCCACCAGTGTCTGGCAGGGCGACCAAGAGACCCAGTACTTC,CATSVWQGDQETQYF
.,once,TRBV12-3/TRBV12-4,TRBJ1-1,TGTGCCAGCAGGTTAATGGGATCTACTGAAGCTTTCTTT,CASRLMGSTEAFF
TRBD1,.,TRBV27,TRBJ2-7,TGTGCCAGCAGTATCTCGACAGGGCCCTGCGAGCAGTACTTC,CASSISTGPCEQYF
.,.,TRBV30,TRBJ2-1,TGTGCCTGGAGGGAAGTGGCGGATAATGAGCAGTTCTTC,CAWREVADNEQFF
.,few,TRBV6-2/TRBV6-3,TRBJ1-2,TGTGCCAGCAGTTGGTCAGGAGCTAACTATGGCTACACCTTC,CASSWSGANYGYTF
.,once,TRBV9,TRBJ2-7,TGTGCCAGCAGCGTAGGCTCGGCCGTCAGGGGCCGCGACTACGAGCAGTACTTC,CASSVGSAVRGRDYEQYF
.,.,TRBV7-2,TRBJ2-7,TGTGCCAGCAGCTCTCTCGGAGACTCCTACGAGCAGTACTTC,CASSSLGDSYEQYF
.,.,TRBV7-2,TRBJ2-1,TGTGCCAGCAGCTTAGAGGGGGGCTATATAAATGAGCAGTTCTTC,CASSLEGGYINEQFF
TRBD2,many,TRBV10-3,TRBJ2-5,TGTGCCATCAGTCGAGCGGGATCCCAAGAGACCCAGTACTTC,CAISRAGSQETQYF
.,.,TRBV12-3/TRBV12-4,TRBJ2-7,TGTGCCAGCAGTTTTCGACCTGCCGAGCAGTACTTC,CASSFRPAEQYF
.,once,TRBV27,TRBJ2-7,TGTGCCAGCAGGCGCGGGGAGGTAGCCCACGAGCAGTACTTC,CASRRGEVAHEQYF
TRBD2,few,TRBV27,TRBJ2-2,TGTGCCAGCAACGTCGGAGCGGGAGGTGCCACCGGGGAGCTGTTTTTT,CASNVGAGGATGELFF
.,few,TRBV6-6,TRBJ2-7,TGTGCCAGCAGTTACTCTGGCCCCGTCGAGCAGTACTTC,CASSYSGPVEQYF
.,.,TRBV6-2/TRBV6-3,TRBJ2-7,TGTGCCAGCAGTTACTTAAACACCGGGACAAAATACGAGCAGTACTTC,CASSYLNTGTKYEQYF
.,many,TRBV5-6,TRBJ2-5,TGTGCCAGCAGCCCTGGAGTGACTACGGGAGAGACCCAGTACTTC,CASSPGVTTGETQYF
TRBD2,.,TRBV9,TRBJ2-1,TGTGCCAGCAGCGTAGAAGCCAGCGGGGGGGCCTATGAGCAGTTCTTC,CASSVEASGGAYEQFF